This T cell receptor (beta chain) was sequenced for a study of blood T cell repertoires in COVID-19. Profiled with immunoSEQ multiplex PCR; TCRdb holds only in-frame clones, not every one. Found here are some 190,000 clones, roughly 80% of them singletons; the top ten hold roughly 6.4%. CDR3 length: 13 residues. Germline V gene data show CDR1 as SNHLY and CDR2 as FYNNEI. Trimming shortened V by 1 base and J by 0 bases, and 3 bases separated the two germline ends. The clonotype comes from a man in his 60s with acute or convalescent COVID-19. Sample: peripheral blood. The V gene is TRBV2, the J gene TRBJ1-2, with D hard to call. CDR3 region: CASSEGPNYGYTF. The CDR3 DNA is TGTGCCAGCAGTGAAGGGCCTAACTATGGCTACACCTTC.